The clone carrying this T cell receptor (beta chain) has just a few counts. Its antigen is undetermined. A read error may account for a junction end that differs from germline. These data originate in a study of molecular identifiers for immune sequencing clone quantification. Turning to the study itself: In replicates, RNA from roughly 21,000 or 96,000 naive CD8 cells was split five ways, four sequenced. Study results and caveats: Identical TCR molecules can share a barcode, and this sharing could underestimate highly expanded clone sizes. More than 99% of effector molecules, versus under 1% of naive-cell molecules, belonged to clones above 20 RNA copies.

One entry per CDR3 protein results from TCRdb running MiXCR on the PCR reads. The sample consists of about 640,000 distinct CDR3 sequences, 20% of them appearing once. It was from about 19,000 to 1,100,000 sorted cells, with 10%, 30% or 50% RNA, that naive CD8 libraries came. This TCR was recovered from a human donor in good health. Some libraries in this study had Jurkat cell RNA spiked in. Sequenced sample: naive CD8+ T cells from blood, with Jurkat cell RNA spiked in. Subset noted: FACS-sorted CD8+CD4-CCR7+CD45RA+ naive T cells.

CDR3 in DNA: TGTGTCAGCAGTTTAGTTAGCTACGAGCAGTACTTC. Residues: CVSSLVSYEQYF. This chain connects TRBV12-3 or TRBV12-4 to TRBJ2-7; D unclear. The CDR3 sequence is 12 residues long.